The 5 T cell receptor beta chains below were found in one sample sequenced in a study of blood T cell repertoires in COVID-19. Here immunoSEQ multiplex PCR was the method, and the copy in TCRdb shows in-frame clones only, minus some. The sample has 290,000 or so clones; 85% are singletons. The sequenced sample was peripheral blood. The receptor source for this set is a man aged 50 to 60 with active or convalescent COVID-19.

The V and J genes are TRBV18 and TRBJ1-1; D remains unclear. The germline V gene has CDR1 KGHSH and CDR2 LQKENI. V lost 0 bases and J 1 base, leaving 6 bases between the germline ends. The CDR3 covers 14 residues. CDR3 sequence reads: CASSPPGANTEAFF. Here the CDR3 DNA reads TGTGCCAGCTCACCACCAGGAGCGAACACTGAAGCTTTCTTT. The variable domain in full, completed from reference TRBV18 and TRBJ1-1, reads NAGVMQNPRHLVRRRGQEARLRCSPMKGHSHVYWYRQLPEEGLKFMVYLQKENIIDESGMPKERFSAEFPKEGPSILRIQQVVRGDSAAYFCASSPPGANTEAFFGQGTRLTVV.

This chain links TRBV3-1 (or the pseudogene TRBV3-2) with TRBJ2-3; tentative D call: TRBD1 (5 bases). V was clipped by 8 bases and J by 7 bases, with 16 bases between them. The V gene's germline CDR1 is LGHDT and CDR2 YNNKEL (reference sequence). The CDR3 extends over 13 amino acids. The CDR3 loop reads CASGADWLNTQYF. DNA of the CDR3: TGTGCCAGCGGGGCCGATTGGTTGAATACGCAGTATTTT.

This clone has just a few counts. The rearrangement uses TRBV10-1 and TRBJ1-2; D perhaps matches TRBD1 (5 bases). Germline CDR1 reads WNHNN; CDR2 reads SYGVQD (reference sequence). V lost 5 bases and J 4 bases, leaving 11 bases between the germline ends. The CDR3 length is 13 residues. CDR3 in DNA: TGCGCCAGCAGTCAGGGAATGGGCTATGGCTACACCTTC. Its protein is CASSQGMGYGYTF.

The chain links TRBV2 to TRBJ1-5; D may be TRBD1 (6 bases). V lost 2 bases, J lost 6 bases, and 14 bases lay in between. Germline-derived CDR1 and CDR2 are SNHLY and FYNNEI. CDR3 size: 15 residues. CDR3: CASSEQGIISQPQHF. DNA of the CDR3: TGTGCCAGCAGTGAACAGGGGATCATAAGTCAGCCCCAGCATTTT. The full variable domain, with the rest looked up from reference TRBV2 and TRBJ1-5, is EPEVTQTPSHQVTQMGQEVILRCVPISNHLYFYWYRQILGQKVEFLVSFYNNEISEKSEIFDDQFSVERPDGSNFTLKIRSTKLEDSAMYFCASSEQGIISQPQHFGDGTRLSIL.

This chain connects TRBV5-4 to TRBJ1-1; TRBD1 aligns across 7 bases. CDR1 SGHNT and CDR2 YYREEE come from the germline V gene (reference sequence). The CDR3 is 16 amino acids. With V trimmed by 5 bases and J by 1 base, 11 bases remained unmatched. CDR3 region: CASSRTSGTANTEAFF. CDR3 sequence (DNA): TGTGCCAGCAGTCGTACGTCCGGGACAGCGAACACTGAAGCTTTCTTT.